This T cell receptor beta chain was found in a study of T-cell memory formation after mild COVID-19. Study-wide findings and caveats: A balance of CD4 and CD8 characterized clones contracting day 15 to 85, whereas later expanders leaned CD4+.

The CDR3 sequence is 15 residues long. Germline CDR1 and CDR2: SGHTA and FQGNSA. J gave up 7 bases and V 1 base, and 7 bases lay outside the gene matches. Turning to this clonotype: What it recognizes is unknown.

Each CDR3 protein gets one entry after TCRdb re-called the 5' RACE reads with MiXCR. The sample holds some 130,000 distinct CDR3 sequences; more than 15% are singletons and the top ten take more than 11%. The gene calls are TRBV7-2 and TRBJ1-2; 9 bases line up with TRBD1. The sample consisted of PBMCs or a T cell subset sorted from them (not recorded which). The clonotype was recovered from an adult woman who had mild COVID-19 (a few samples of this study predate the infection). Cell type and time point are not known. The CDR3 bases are TGTGCCAGCAGCTTAGGCCCGGGACAGGGTGGTGGCTACACCTTC. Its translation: CASSLGPGQGGGYTF.